Following are 16 T cell receptor beta chains from one sample sequenced in a study of beta chain features in type 1 diabetes. The study's findings and limits: Among patients with Type 1 diabetes, TCRB CDR3s were moderately but significantly shorter in every one of the four CD4+ subsets.

Investigators reverse transcribed all isolated RNA, so they sequenced expressed TCRB transcripts. Profiling relied on immunoSEQ multiplex PCR, and the TCRdb table lists in-frame clones only, not all of them. The sample records roughly 300,000 clones, 13% to 15% being singletons. No cognate antigen is known for these TCRs. Sequenced sample: naive CD4+ T cells from blood. The receptor set was obtained from a man aged 25 to 45 with type 1 diabetes.

V is TRBV7-8 and J is TRBJ2-7; 8 bases are a match to TRBD1. Per germline, CDR1 SGHVS and CDR2 FQNEAQ. Unmatched junction bases numbered 7, after V lost 0 bases and J lost 6 bases. This CDR3 contains 15 residues. CDR3 sequence (DNA): TGTGCCAGCAGCTTAGCCTCCGGGACAGGTACCGAGCAGTACTTC. Its protein product is CASSLASGTGTEQYF.

This clone was observed a handful of times. CDR3 protein: CASSYRLAGVLEQYF. The CDR3 DNA is TGTGCCAGCAGTTACCGACTAGCGGGAGTGCTCGAGCAGTACTTC. The rearrangement uses TRBV28 and TRBJ2-7; 12 bases are shared with TRBD2. CDR1 MDHEN and CDR2 SYDVKM come from the germline V gene. This CDR3 comprises 15 residues. Unmatched junction bases numbered 7, after V lost 4 bases and J lost 6 bases.

The chain joins TRBV25-1 to TRBJ2-3, with 7 bases identical to TRBD1. The germline CDR1 and CDR2 sequences are MGHDK and SYGVNS. The CDR3 runs to 16 residues. With V trimmed by 8 bases and J by 5 bases, 16 bases remained unmatched. The CDR3 sequence: CASATSTGRLGDTQYF. In DNA form, the CDR3 reads TGTGCCAGCGCTACCTCGACAGGGAGATTAGGAGATACGCAGTATTTT.

This clone was observed a handful of times. This chain joins TRBV7-9 and TRBJ1-1, with D maybe TRBD1 (5 bases). This CDR3 contains 14 residues. CDR1 and CDR2 (germline): SEHNR, FQNEAQ (reference sequence). V dropped 2 bases and J dropped 0 bases, with 7 bases sitting between them. The CDR3 loop is CASSLRQMNTEAFF. The CDR3 DNA sequence: TGTGCCAGCAGCTTAAGACAGATGAACACTGAAGCTTTCTTT.

The CDR3 loop is CASSSVDRSTDTQYF. CDR3 nucleotide sequence: TGTGCCAGCAGTTCGGTTGATCGAAGCACAGATACGCAGTATTTT. The chain carries TRBV28 and TRBJ2-3, with no clear D. V was trimmed by 4 bases and J by 0 bases, leaving 11 bases between them. The CDR3 extends over 15 amino acids. Germline CDR1 MDHEN, CDR2 SYDVKM.

This clone was observed a few times. The chain is built from TRBV4-1 and TRBJ1-2; D is unresolved. V was cut by 1 base and J by 2 bases, with 8 bases left in between. Germline CDR1 reads MGHRA; CDR2 reads YSYEKL. CDR3 length equals 14 residues. The CDR3 region is CASSQGVQNYGYTF. CDR3 sequence (DNA): TGCGCCAGCAGCCAAGGTGTTCAGAACTATGGCTACACCTTC.

This rearrangement joins TRBV18 to TRBJ2-1; 8 nucleotides agree with TRBD2. V was pared by 3 bases and J by 8 bases, with 3 bases of the junction left unmatched. This CDR3 has 13 amino acids. Germline-derived CDR1 and CDR2 are KGHSH and LQKENI. The CDR3 protein is CASSPRAGDEQFF. In DNA, the CDR3 is TGTGCCAGCTCACCGCGAGCGGGAGATGAGCAGTTCTTC.

The chain links TRBV7-9 to TRBJ1-1; D is perhaps TRBD1 (6 bases). This CDR3 is built from 15 residues. V shed 5 bases and J shed 4 bases, with 17 bases lying between them. Germline CDR1 and CDR2: SEHNR and FQNEAQ (reference sequence). The chain's CDR3 is CASSPKQGMGTEAFF. DNA for the CDR3: TGTGCCAGCAGCCCAAAACAGGGTATGGGCACTGAAGCTTTCTTT.

This clone showed up just a few times. The chain recombines TRBV5-1 with TRBJ1-5; D is possibly TRBD1 (5 bases). With 4 bases removed from V and 0 bases from J, the gap between germline ends came to 17 bases. Per the germline V gene, CDR1 is SGHRS and CDR2 is YFSETQ. The CDR3 runs to 17 residues. CDR3 amino acids: CASSAGPSTYSNQPQHF. DNA of the CDR3: TGCGCCAGCAGCGCGGGACCGTCGACGTATAGCAATCAGCCCCAGCATTTT.

This clone was seen a handful of times. This sequence joins TRBV29-1 and TRBJ2-1; 8 bases line up with TRBD1. This CDR3 has 14 amino acids. The V gene end was trimmed by 6 bases and the J gene end by 2 bases; junction bases not matched to a gene: 6. Germline V lookup: CDR1 SQVTM, CDR2 ANQGSEA. The CDR3 region is CSVLGDRPYNEQFF. The CDR3 region has the DNA TGCAGCGTCCTCGGGGACAGGCCCTACAATGAGCAGTTCTTC.

This clone was observed a few times. The V and J genes are TRBV18 and TRBJ2-7; D may be TRBD1 (6 bases). Trimming removed 3 bases at V and 4 bases at J, with 13 bases between. CDR1 and CDR2 from the germline V gene are KGHSH and LQKENI. The CDR3 runs 14 residues. For the CDR3, the DNA is TGTGCCAGCTCACCCGGACAGAAACTTTACGAGCAGTACTTC. It specifies CASSPGQKLYEQYF.

The rearrangement uses TRBV19 and TRBJ1-1; D gene uncertain. Trimming took off 5 bases at V and 5 bases at J, with 12 bases between the two ends. The germline gives CDR1 LNHDA, CDR2 SQIVND (reference sequence). CDR3 length equals 13 residues. In nucleotides, the CDR3 is TGTGCCAGTAGTGTCGACTCTTGGACTGAAGCTTTCTTT. Amino acids: CASSVDSWTEAFF.

The chain is built from TRBV10-3 and TRBJ2-6, with TRBD2 identical over 11 bases. The CDR3 totals 19 residues. Germline V gives CDR1 ENHRY, CDR2 SYGVKD. Trimming at V came to 6 bases and at J to 1 base, leaving 11 bases not matched to a gene. CDR3 sequence reads: CAIRDGTSGLSSGANVLTF. DNA of the CDR3: TGTGCCATCAGGGATGGGACTAGCGGATTATCGTCTGGGGCCAACGTCCTGACTTTC.

The rearrangement joins TRBV6-5 to TRBJ2-4; D is perhaps TRBD1 (5 bases). The germline V gene encodes CDR1 MNHEY and CDR2 SVGAGI. The CDR3 sequence is 13 residues long. V was shortened by 5 bases and J by 6 bases, with 11 bases between the two germline ends. The CDR3 spells CASSESDRNIQYF. The CDR3 DNA follows: TGTGCCAGCAGTGAAAGCGACAGAAACATTCAGTACTTC.

The rearrangement uses TRBV5-6 and TRBJ1-2; tentative D call: TRBD1 (6 bases). In germline, CDR1 is SGHDT, CDR2 YYEEEE. V was shortened by 1 base and J by 4 bases, with 8 bases between the two germline ends. The CDR3 covers 13 residues. The CDR3 reads CASSLTGPYGYTF. The CDR3, as DNA: TGTGCCAGCAGCTTGACAGGGCCCTATGGCTACACCTTC.

In this sample, this clone turned up a few times. Other DNA sequences in this specimen translate into the identical CDR3. V usage is TRBV7-9 and J usage is TRBJ1-1, with D possibly being TRBD1 (6 bases). This CDR3 comprises 14 residues. CDR1 is SEHNR and CDR2 is FQNEAQ in the germline V gene (reference sequence). V gave up 4 bases and J gave up 1 base, with 10 bases separating them. The CDR3: CASSSQGQNTEAFF. CDR3 DNA sequence: TGTGCCAGCAGCTCCCAGGGACAGAACACTGAAGCTTTCTTT.